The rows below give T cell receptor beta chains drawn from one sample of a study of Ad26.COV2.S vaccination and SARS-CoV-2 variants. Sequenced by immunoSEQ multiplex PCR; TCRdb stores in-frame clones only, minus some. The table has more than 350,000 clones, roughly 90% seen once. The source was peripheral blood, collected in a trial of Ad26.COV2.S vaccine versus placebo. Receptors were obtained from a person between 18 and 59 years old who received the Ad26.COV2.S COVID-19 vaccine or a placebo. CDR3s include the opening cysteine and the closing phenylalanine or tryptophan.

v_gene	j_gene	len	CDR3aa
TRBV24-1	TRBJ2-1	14	CATSELAGTNEQFF
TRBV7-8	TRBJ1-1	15	CASSPQQFGDTEAFF
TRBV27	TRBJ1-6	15	CASSRPGAGNSPLHF
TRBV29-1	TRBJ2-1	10	CSGSASEQFF
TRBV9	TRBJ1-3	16	CASSATRGAMGNTIYF
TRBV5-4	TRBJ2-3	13	CASSFPGADTQYF
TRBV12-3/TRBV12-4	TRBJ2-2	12	CASSFGTGELFF
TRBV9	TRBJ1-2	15	CASSPQARGTYGYTF
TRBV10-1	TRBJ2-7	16	CASSAGADRTEYEQYF
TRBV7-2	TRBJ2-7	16	CASSRSVADFSYEQYF
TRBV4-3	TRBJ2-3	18	CASSQDSTGGLRTDTQYF
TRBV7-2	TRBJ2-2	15	CASSPGLVNTGELFF
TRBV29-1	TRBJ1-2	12	CSVVGRNYGYTF
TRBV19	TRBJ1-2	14	CASSTRQNGGGYTF
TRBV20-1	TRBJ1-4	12	CSASSQNEKLFF
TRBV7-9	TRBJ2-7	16	CASSQPSGGNTYEQYF
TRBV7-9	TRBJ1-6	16	CASSHVPRAENSPLHF
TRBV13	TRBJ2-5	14	CASSLTSGSETQYF
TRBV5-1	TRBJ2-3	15	CATSEGTLFTDTQYF
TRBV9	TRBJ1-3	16	CASSPHTGLSGNTIYF
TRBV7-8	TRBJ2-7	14	CASSTGTGLYEQYF
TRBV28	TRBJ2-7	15	CASSLQGQGLYEQYF
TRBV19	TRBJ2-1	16	CASSIDVAGGEDEQFF
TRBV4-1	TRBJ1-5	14	CASSQAGPYQPQHF
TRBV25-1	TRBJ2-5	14	CASSDRGREETQYF
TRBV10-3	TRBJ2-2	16	CAISESRTGRPGELFF
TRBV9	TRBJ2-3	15	CASSVGNGRGDTQYF
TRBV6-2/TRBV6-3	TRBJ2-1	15	CASSRGWSGDNEQFF
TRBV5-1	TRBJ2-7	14	CASSLWQEPYEQYF
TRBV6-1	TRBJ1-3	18	CASSDEWLGRSSGNTIYF
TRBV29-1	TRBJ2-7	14	CSVPTGSSPYEQYF
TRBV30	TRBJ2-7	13	CASRASGISEQYF
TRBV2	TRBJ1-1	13	CASSERGYTEAFF
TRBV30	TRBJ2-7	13	CAVGDRVAYEQYF
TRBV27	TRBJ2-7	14	CASSSTGGGYEQYF
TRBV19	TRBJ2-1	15	CASSRGQRTFNEQFF
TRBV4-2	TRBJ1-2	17	CASSQEGLWVQDYGYTF
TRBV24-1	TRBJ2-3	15	CATSDTQDRTDTQYF
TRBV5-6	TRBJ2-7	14	CASSLPWQGYEQYF
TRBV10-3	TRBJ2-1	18	CAISGLAGGPRLNNEQFF
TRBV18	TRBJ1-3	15	CASSSQGLAGNTIYF
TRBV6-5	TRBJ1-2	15	CASSPSRQGNYGYTF
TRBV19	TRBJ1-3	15	CASSIQALSGNTIYF
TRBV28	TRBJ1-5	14	CASSLRGWREPQHF
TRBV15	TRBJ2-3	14	CATSSGLGTDTQYF
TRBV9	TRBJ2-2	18	CASSVPGSTGASTGELFF
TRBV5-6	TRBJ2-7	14	CASSWGLASYEQYF
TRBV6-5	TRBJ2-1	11	CASRIRNKQFF
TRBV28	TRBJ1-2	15	CASGTGGLDNYGYTF
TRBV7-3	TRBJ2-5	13	CASSRDFQETQYF
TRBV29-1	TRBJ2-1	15	CSVEELRELSNEQFF
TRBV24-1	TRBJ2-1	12	CATSGRFNEQFF
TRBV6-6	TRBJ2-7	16	CASSHESSGLSYEQYF
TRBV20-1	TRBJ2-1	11	CSASRTDEQFF
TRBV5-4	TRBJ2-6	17	CASSLAPRPSGANVLTF